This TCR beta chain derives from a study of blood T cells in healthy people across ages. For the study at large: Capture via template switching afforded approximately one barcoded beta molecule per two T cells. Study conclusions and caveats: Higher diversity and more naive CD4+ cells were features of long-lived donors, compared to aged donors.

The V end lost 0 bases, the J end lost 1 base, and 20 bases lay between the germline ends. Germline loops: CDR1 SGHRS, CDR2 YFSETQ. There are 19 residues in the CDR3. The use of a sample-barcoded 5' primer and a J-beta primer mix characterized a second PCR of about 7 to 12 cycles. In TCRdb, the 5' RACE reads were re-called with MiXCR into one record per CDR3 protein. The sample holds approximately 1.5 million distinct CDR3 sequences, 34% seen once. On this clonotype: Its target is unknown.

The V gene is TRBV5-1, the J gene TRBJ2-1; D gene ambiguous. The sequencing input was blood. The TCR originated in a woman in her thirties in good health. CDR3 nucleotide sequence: TGCGCCAGCAGCTTGGAAGCCCCCTGGGCAGGACGATCCTACAATGAGCAGTTCTTC. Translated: CASSLEAPWAGRSYNEQFF.